This TCR beta chain was retrieved from a study of blood T cell repertoires in COVID-19. Study information: From the United States, Italy and Spain came samples of acute and convalescent COVID-19.

Libraries were prepared by immunoSEQ multiplex PCR; TCRdb keeps only in-frame clonotypes and omits some of them. The table includes hundreds of thousands of clones, around 89% detected once. Germline V CDR1 and CDR2: LGHDT, YNNKEL (reference sequence). V lost 3 bases, J lost 3 bases, and 8 bases stayed unmatched. The CDR3 covers 18 residues. The rearrangement links TRBV3-1 (or the pseudogene TRBV3-2) to TRBJ2-5, with 15 bases lining up with TRBD2. The sequence was obtained from a woman between 55 and 75 years old with acute or convalescent COVID-19. The sample consisted of peripheral blood. The CDR3 region has the DNA TGTGCCAGCAGCCAGACGGGACTAGCGGGGGGCCCCAAAGAGACCCAGTACTTC. Translation: CASSQTGLAGGPKETQYF.